These 13 T cell receptor beta chains share one sample of origin, sequenced in a study of PD-1 blockade in classical Hodgkin lymphoma. The data were produced by immunoSEQ multiplex PCR, yet TCRdb's version contains in-frame clones alone and is incomplete. Counted here are about 20,000 clones, about 65% occurring once; the ten biggest clones make up 7.8%. Stated time point: cycle 4 day 1 (C4D1), after 5 to 7 weeks of nivolumab. Autologous stem cell transplantation was followed by relapse in every patient, and brentuximab vedotin exposure varied. Source: peripheral blood mononuclear cells (PBMCs), taken before the fourth cycle of nivolumab. Receptors were obtained from a human donor with classical Hodgkin lymphoma.

The CDR3 loop is CAWSRRGLLAYEQYF. DNA for the CDR3: TGTGCCTGGAGTCGTAGGGGGCTCCTGGCCTACGAGCAGTACTTC. The chain combines TRBV30 with TRBJ2-7, with 7 bases matching TRBD1. Germline V gene sequence: CDR1 GTSNPN, CDR2 SVGIG (reference sequence). J was trimmed by 2 bases and V by 2 bases; bases with no gene match: 9. The CDR3 is 15 amino acids.

The chain combines TRBV19 with TRBJ1-2, with unresolved D. This CDR3 has 14 amino acids. The germline V gene has CDR1 LNHDA and CDR2 SQIVND (reference sequence). V lost 2 bases to trimming and J lost 7 bases, with 14 bases between them. CDR3 DNA: TGTGCCAGTAGTATAATAGATCACAATCGTGGCTACACCTTC. It specifies CASSIIDHNRGYTF.

The chain joins TRBV5-5 to TRBJ1-4; TRBD1 matches at 8 bases. J was trimmed by 7 bases and V by 6 bases; bases with no gene match: 8. CDR1 and CDR2 from the germline V gene are SGHKS and YYEKEE (reference sequence). CDR3 length equals 14 residues. The CDR3 spells CASNRDRFGEKLFF. In DNA form, the CDR3 reads TGTGCCAGCAACAGGGACAGGTTCGGTGAAAAACTGTTTTTT. Using reference TRBV5-5 and TRBJ1-4 for the parts outside the CDR3, the full variable domain is DAGVTQSPTHLIKTRGQQVTLRCSPISGHKSVSWYQQVLGQGPQFIFQYYEKEERGRGNFPDRFSARQFPNYSSELNVNALLLGDSALYLCASNRDRFGEKLFFGSGTQLSVL.

The chain carries TRBV6-1 and TRBJ2-7; D remains unclear. CDR1 MNHNS and CDR2 SASEGT come from the germline V gene. The CDR3 runs 13 residues. Trimming stripped 6 bases from V and 5 bases from J, with 14 bases between. The CDR3, as DNA: TGTGCCAGCAGCAGTATTATCTGGGACGAGCAGTACTTC. This translates into CASSSIIWDEQYF.

A few counts support this clone. J is TRBJ1-1 and V is TRBV6-6; 7 bases map to TRBD1. This CDR3 region has 14 residues. Germline V CDR1 and CDR2: MNHNY, SVGAGI (reference sequence). The V and J ends lost 4 bases and 8 bases, in that order; junction bases with no gene match: 10. The CDR3 DNA reads TGTGCCAGCAGTTCCCTCAGGGGGAGCGCCGAAGCTTTCTTT. Translation: CASSSLRGSAEAFF.

The chain couples TRBV9 to TRBJ1-2; no definite D call. V was shortened by 3 bases and J by 0 bases, with 12 bases between the two germline ends. The CDR3 runs to 15 residues. The germline V gene encodes CDR1 SGDLS and CDR2 YYNGEE. CDR3 sequence: CASSGLGSTNYGYTF. The CDR3 nucleotides are TGTGCCAGCAGCGGCTTAGGGAGCACTAACTATGGCTACACCTTC.

This chain links TRBV4-1 with TRBJ1-2; tentative D call: TRBD1 (5 bases). The CDR3 totals 13 residues. Germline CDR1 and CDR2: MGHRA and YSYEKL. V shed 1 base and J shed 7 bases, with 10 bases lying between them. The CDR3: CASSQGQGLGYTF. CDR3 in DNA: TGCGCCAGCAGCCAAGGGCAGGGACTTGGCTACACCTTC.

V is TRBV9 and J is TRBJ2-1; 13 nucleotides agree with TRBD2. Germline V gene sequence: CDR1 SGDLS, CDR2 YYNGEE. This CDR3 has 15 residues. The J segment lost 7 bases and the V segment lost 4 bases, leaving 5 bases of the junction unmatched. CDR3 in amino acids: CASSRGGLAGNEQFF. The CDR3 DNA reads as TGTGCCAGCAGCAGAGGGGGACTAGCGGGGAATGAGCAGTTCTTC.

The V and J genes are TRBV7-6 and TRBJ1-4; D is ambiguous. CDR1 and CDR2 (germline): SGHVS, FNYEAQ. The CDR3 has 11 residues. V was cut by 5 bases and J by 12 bases, with 10 bases left in between. The CDR3, as DNA: TGTGCCAGCAGCCCTGGGTCGGAACTGTTTTTT. Protein sequence: CASSPGSELFF.

The rearrangement links TRBV28 to TRBJ1-4; tentatively, D is TRBD1 (6 bases). Germline loops: CDR1 MDHEN, CDR2 SYDVKM. V gave up 3 bases and J gave up 2 bases, with 19 bases separating them. The CDR3 has 18 residues. CDR3 protein: CASSFWVGGQGTNEKLFF. The CDR3, as DNA: TGTGCCAGCAGTTTCTGGGTTGGGGGCCAGGGGACTAATGAAAAACTGTTTTTT. The variable domain in full, with the rest retrieved from reference TRBV28 and TRBJ1-4, is DVKVTQSSRYLVKRTGEKVFLECVQDMDHENMFWYRQDPGLGLRLIYFSYDVKMKEKGDIPEGYSVSREKKERFSLILESASTNQTSMYLCASSFWVGGQGTNEKLFFGSGTQLSVL.

The chain is built from TRBV10-3 and TRBJ1-5, with 8 bases fitting TRBD1. After removal of 4 bases from V and 5 bases from J, the junction contained 7 bases not matched to a gene. The CDR3 spans 15 residues. Germline V gene sequence: CDR1 ENHRY, CDR2 SYGVKD. CDR3 DNA: TGTGCCATCAGTGCCACAGGGGGTATGGATCAGCCCCAGCATTTT. Protein product: CAISATGGMDQPQHF.

This clone came up a few times. The rearrangement links TRBV6-1 to TRBJ2-4; D unclear. Germline-derived CDR1 and CDR2 are MNHNS and SASEGT. V lost 2 bases to trimming and J lost 7 bases, with 6 bases between them. The CDR3 consists of 12 residues. The CDR3 DNA reads as TGTGCCAGCAGTGAACGGGCGAACATTCAGTACTTC. Protein sequence: CASSERANIQYF.

The rearrangement links TRBV6-1 to TRBJ2-1; D ambiguous. Trimming took 5 bases from V and 6 from J, leaving 5 bases between them. The CDR3 spans 11 residues. Germline assignment: CDR1 MNHNS and CDR2 SASEGT. Here the CDR3 reads CASSYRNEQFF. The CDR3 DNA reads TGTGCCAGCAGTTACCGCAATGAGCAGTTCTTC.